The 26 T cell receptor beta chains presented below share a single source sample, sequenced in a study of blood T cell repertoires in COVID-19. The repertoire was sequenced with immunoSEQ multiplex PCR; TCRdb's copy has only in-frame clones and lacks some. Of about 58,000 clones in the sample, about 79% were seen once. What was sequenced was peripheral blood. The origin of the receptors is a human donor in a cohort sampled during active COVID-19.

The chain couples TRBV4-1 to TRBJ2-7; 9 nucleotides line up with TRBD1. CDR3 length: 16 amino acids. V lost 1 base, J lost 0 bases, and 4 bases stayed unmatched. Germline CDR1 reads MGHRA; CDR2 reads YSYEKL. The CDR3 loop reads CASSQAAGQGSYEQYF. CDR3 DNA: TGCGCCAGCAGCCAAGCCGCGGGACAGGGCTCCTACGAGCAGTACTTC.

The gene calls are TRBV7-2 and TRBJ1-1; a possible D gene is TRBD1 (6 bases). CDR1 is SGHTA and CDR2 is FQGNSA in the germline V gene. This CDR3 is 13 amino acids long. The ends were cut back, 2 bases at V and 3 bases at J, with 7 bases in the middle. The DNA for the CDR3 is TGTGCCAGCAGCTTACAGGGGTACACTGAAGCTTTCTTT. Protein sequence: CASSLQGYTEAFF.

This clone was observed at least ten times. J is TRBJ1-6 and V is TRBV30; weak D call: TRBD1 (5 bases). V was clipped by 1 base and J by 14 bases, with 15 bases between them. This CDR3 contains 13 residues. Per the germline V gene, CDR1 is GTSNPN and CDR2 is SVGIG (reference sequence). The CDR3 here is CAWSEVSGGSLHF. The CDR3 nucleotides read TGTGCCTGGAGTGAAGTTTCCGGGGGATCCCTCCACTTT.

This rearrangement joins TRBV6-2 or TRBV6-3 to TRBJ2-7; tentative D call: TRBD2 (6 bases). The CDR3 contains 16 residues. With 2 bases removed from V and 0 bases from J, the gap between germline ends came to 14 bases. Germline lookup yields CDR1 MNHEY and CDR2 SVGEGT. CDR3 sequence: CASSYGGRERSYEQYF. The CDR3 coding sequence is TGTGCCAGCAGTTACGGTGGGCGGGAACGCTCCTACGAGCAGTACTTC.

The chain's CDR3 is CASSPSGQLDEQFF. The CDR3 nucleotides are TGTGCCAGCAGCCCGTCGGGACAACTCGATGAGCAGTTCTTC. This chain uses TRBV11-2 with TRBJ2-1; TRBD1 is a possible D gene (6 bases). The CDR3 runs 14 residues. V was trimmed by 5 bases and J by 8 bases, leaving 16 bases between them. Germline values: CDR1 SGHAT, CDR2 FQNNGV.

This clone was detected only once. The chain combines TRBV21-1 with TRBJ2-4; the table calls TRBD1, which could not be checked here. TRBV21-1 corresponds to a pseudogene. The CDR3 totals 17 residues. CDR3 sequence reads: CASSLDGQGEAKNIQYF. CDR3 bases: TGTGCCAGCAGCCTAGACGGACAGGGAGAAGCCAAAAACATTCAGTACTTC.

The chain recombines TRBV3-1 (or the pseudogene TRBV3-2) with TRBJ2-1; the match to TRBD2 covers 9 bases. The germline gives CDR1 LGHDT, CDR2 YNNKEL (reference sequence). V shed 0 bases and J 8 bases; nucleotides not matched to a gene: 11. The CDR3 runs to 17 residues. In nucleotides, the CDR3 is TGTGCCAGCAGCCAAGATGAGCGGGAGGCCCTTGGGGATGAGCAGTTCTTC. This sequence encodes CASSQDEREALGDEQFF.

This clone was found a few times. The CDR3 reads CASSESGTGGYEQYF. The CDR3 DNA follows: TGCGCCAGCAGTGAGTCAGGGACAGGGGGCTACGAGCAGTACTTC. The chain carries TRBV10-1 and TRBJ2-7, with TRBD1 identical over 11 bases. With 0 bases clipped from V and 3 bases from J, the junction kept 1 base outside the gene matches. The length of the CDR3 is 15 residues. Germline CDR1 reads WNHNN; CDR2 reads SYGVQD (reference sequence).

The genes are TRBV6-5 and TRBJ2-7; TRBD1 might be the D (5 bases). The CDR3 is 15 amino acids. The V and J ends lost 5 bases and 2 bases respectively, with 16 bases between them. Germline CDR1 and CDR2: MNHEY and SVGAGI. The CDR3 DNA sequence: TGTGCCAGCAGTCCCAGGGCCTCCGTTACCTACGAGCAGTACTTC. This encodes CASSPRASVTYEQYF.

The chain combines TRBV6-5 with TRBJ2-7; D perhaps matches TRBD1 (5 bases). From germline, CDR1 is MNHEY and CDR2 SVGAGI. This CDR3 has 13 residues. The germline V and J ends were trimmed by 3 bases and 7 bases, with 13 bases remaining between them. The CDR3 DNA is TGTGCCAGCAGTTATAATCAGGGATCGGAGCAGTACTTC. This sequence encodes CASSYNQGSEQYF.

The V and J genes are TRBV2 and TRBJ2-3; D gene ambiguous. The CDR3 is 14 residues long. V lost 1 base, J lost 6 bases, and 11 bases lay in between. Germline V CDR1 and CDR2: SNHLY, FYNNEI. In nucleotides, the CDR3 is TGTGCCAGCAGTGAAGAGTTAGTGTTTGATACGCAGTATTTT. The encoded protein is CASSEELVFDTQYF.

The chain uses TRBV3-1 (or the pseudogene TRBV3-2) and TRBJ1-1, with 9 bases matching TRBD1. The CDR3 consists of 14 residues. Germline-derived CDR1 and CDR2 are LGHDT and YNNKEL (reference sequence). With 4 bases clipped from V and 4 bases from J, the junction kept 4 bases outside the gene matches. The CDR3, as DNA: TGTGCCAGCAGCCCAGCGACAGGGGGCACTGAAGCTTTCTTT. This sequence encodes CASSPATGGTEAFF.

The gene calls are TRBV30 and TRBJ1-4; 9 bases map to TRBD1. The germline gives CDR1 GTSNPN, CDR2 SVGIG (reference sequence). The CDR3 length is 16 residues. The V segment lost 2 bases and the J segment 8 bases; nucleotides outside the gene matches: 12. The CDR3 bases are TGTGCCTGGAGTACGGGACAGGGATTTAGGGGCGAAAAACTGTTTTTT. Protein sequence: CAWSTGQGFRGEKLFF. The whole variable domain, remainder taken from reference TRBV30 and TRBJ1-4, is SQTIHQWPATLVQPVGSPLSLECTVEGTSNPNLYWYRQAAGRGLQLLFYSVGIGQISSEVPQNLSASRPQDRQFILSSKKLLLSDSGFYLCAWSTGQGFRGEKLFFGSGTQLSVL.

This clone has just one count. The chain has TRBV11-2 and TRBJ1-5; perhaps TRBD1 as D (5 bases). Trimming left V 1 base short and J 3 bases short, with 7 bases between. CDR3 length: 14 amino acids. Germline V CDR1 and CDR2: SGHAT, FQNNGV. CDR3 nucleotides: TGTGCCAGCAGCTTAGGGGGGGTCAATCAGCCCCAGCATTTT. It yields the protein CASSLGGVNQPQHF.

The V call is TRBV6-2 or TRBV6-3, the J call TRBJ2-7; D perhaps matches TRBD1 (6 bases). Per the germline V gene, CDR1 is MNHEY and CDR2 is SVGEGT. CDR3 length: 17 amino acids. The V end was cut by 5 bases, the J end by 0 bases, with 20 bases between. The CDR3 nucleotides read TGTGCCAGCAGTCATCCCATGACCGGGACAAGCTCCTACGAGCAGTACTTC. Amino acids: CASSHPMTGTSSYEQYF.

The chain carries TRBV30 and TRBJ2-7, with TRBD2 matching over 16 bases. Germline assignment: CDR1 GTSNPN and CDR2 SVGIG (reference sequence). The CDR3 is 17 residues long. V shed 4 bases and J 5 bases; nucleotides not matched to a gene: 11. This CDR3 is CAWKNPGLAGGLHEQYF. CDR3 sequence (DNA): TGTGCCTGGAAAAATCCGGGACTAGCGGGAGGGCTCCACGAGCAGTACTTC.

V usage is TRBV5-1 and J usage is TRBJ2-7; 8 positions match TRBD2. There are 15 residues in the CDR3. The ends lost 0 bases at V and 2 bases at J; junction bases unmatched: 4. The V gene's germline CDR1 is SGHRS and CDR2 YFSETQ. The CDR3 region is CASSLAGAGAYEQYF. The CDR3 region has the DNA TGCGCCAGCAGCTTGGCCGGAGCGGGGGCCTACGAGCAGTACTTC.

This chain joins TRBV6-5 and TRBJ2-7, with 13 nucleotides matching TRBD2. Per the germline V gene, CDR1 is MNHEY and CDR2 is SVGAGI. J lost 5 bases, V lost 8 bases, and 3 bases had no gene match. The CDR3 has 13 amino acids. The CDR3 reads CASGLAGANEQYF. Written as DNA, the CDR3 is TGTGCCAGCGGACTAGCGGGAGCCAACGAGCAGTACTTC.

This clone was counted a single time. The chain uses TRBV2 and TRBJ1-2; 9 nucleotides match TRBD1. From germline, CDR1 is SNHLY and CDR2 FYNNEI. This CDR3 comprises 15 residues. Trimming removed 8 bases from V and 4 bases from J; junction bases left unmatched: 11. The CDR3 bases are TGTGCCAGCCGGGAGTGGACAGGGGATAGCTATGGCTACACCTTC. It is translated as CASREWTGDSYGYTF.

The rearrangement joins TRBV5-1 to TRBJ2-7; 10 bases are a match to TRBD2. The CDR3 has 18 residues. Germline-derived CDR1 and CDR2 are SGHRS and YFSETQ. The V gene end was trimmed by 0 bases and the J gene end by 3 bases; junction bases not matched to a gene: 12. CDR3: CASSLGGNSGGPFYEQYF. CDR3 in DNA: TGCGCCAGCAGCTTGGGCGGCAATAGCGGGGGGCCGTTCTACGAGCAGTACTTC. The whole variable domain, remainder taken from reference TRBV5-1 and TRBJ2-7, is KAGVTQTPRYLIKTRGQQVTLSCSPISGHRSVSWYQQTPGQGLQFLFEYFSETQRNKGNFPGRFSGRQFSNSRSEMNVSTLELGDSALYLCASSLGGNSGGPFYEQYFGPGTRLTVT.

This clone was seen just once. The V and J genes are TRBV4-3 and TRBJ2-7, with TRBD1 matching over 8 bases. Germline V CDR1 and CDR2: LGHNA, YSLEER. CDR3 size: 16 residues. V shed 0 bases and J 2 bases; nucleotides not matched to a gene: 6. CDR3 protein: CASSQDRTGPTYEQYF. The CDR3 DNA follows: TGCGCCAGCAGCCAAGATAGGACAGGGCCGACCTACGAGCAGTACTTC.

CDR3 sequence reads: CASSRTPGTGVLGQETQYF. The DNA for the CDR3 is TGCGCCAGCAGCCGAACCCCCGGGACAGGGGTTCTAGGGCAAGAGACCCAGTACTTC. The V and J genes are TRBV4-1 and TRBJ2-5; 10 nucleotides match TRBD1. The CDR3 has 19 amino acids. CDR1 MGHRA and CDR2 YSYEKL come from the germline V gene. After removal of 4 bases from V and 2 bases from J, the junction contained 16 bases not matched to a gene.

V is TRBV7-8 and J is TRBJ2-5; 7 bases align to TRBD1. V trimming: 6 bases; J trimming: 5 bases; junction bases outside the gene matches: 12. Germline V CDR1 and CDR2: SGHVS, FQNEAQ. The CDR3 loop spans 15 amino acids. The CDR3 protein is CASRQGQYGVETQYF. Here the CDR3 DNA reads TGTGCCAGCAGACAGGGGCAGTATGGCGTGGAGACCCAGTACTTC.

This rearrangement joins TRBV5-1 to TRBJ2-7; 13 nucleotides line up with TRBD2. Germline V gene data show CDR1 as SGHRS and CDR2 as YFSETQ. The CDR3 has 15 residues. Germline trimming cut 3 bases from V and 3 bases from J; bases unmatched to any gene: 3. The chain's CDR3 is CASSWTSGGFYEQYF. DNA for the CDR3: TGCGCCAGCAGCTGGACTAGCGGGGGCTTCTACGAGCAGTACTTC.

This chain links TRBV29-1 with TRBJ2-7; D gene uncertain. This CDR3 has 12 residues. Per the germline V gene, CDR1 is SQVTM and CDR2 is ANQGSEA. V lost 3 bases and J lost 6, with 12 bases in between. CDR3 sequence (DNA): TGCAGCGTTGAGCCCTTAAGAGGCGAGCAGTACTTC. Translation gives CSVEPLRGEQYF.

The gene calls are TRBV5-8 and TRBJ1-1; D call uncertain. Germline values: CDR1 SGHTS, CDR2 YDEGEE. V lost 0 bases to trimming and J lost 3 bases, with 12 bases between them. CDR3 length equals 15 residues. CDR3 in amino acids: CASSLVARRDTEAFF. The CDR3 DNA reads TGTGCCAGCAGCTTGGTTGCGCGTCGGGACACTGAAGCTTTCTTT.